This T cell receptor beta chain originates from a study of CD8 T cells in Susac syndrome. RNA totalling roughly 0.45 to 1 ug underwent reverse transcription with random hexamers. Amplification of TCR beta CDR3 by immunoSEQ multiplex PCR spanned 54 Vbeta and 13 Jbeta. In TCRdb, the immunoSEQ multiplex PCR reads were re-called with MiXCR into one record per CDR3 protein. The sample carries over 150,000 distinct CDR3 sequences, just under 95% recorded once. TEMRA cells were FACS-enriched, with CD8+ and CD4+ T cells isolated negatively. Germline CDR1 is SNHLY and CDR2 is FYNNEI. The V end lost 3 bases, the J end lost 4 bases, and 12 bases lay between the germline ends. This CDR3 comprises 14 residues.

The sample consisted of CD4+ T cells from PBMCs. This chain links TRBV2 with TRBJ1-2, with D possibly matching TRBD1 (6 bases). The clonotype originates from a human donor with Susac syndrome. The CDR3 coding sequence is TGTGCCAGCAGTGAGGAGGACAGAATCTATGGCTACACCTTC. Residues: CASSEEDRIYGYTF.